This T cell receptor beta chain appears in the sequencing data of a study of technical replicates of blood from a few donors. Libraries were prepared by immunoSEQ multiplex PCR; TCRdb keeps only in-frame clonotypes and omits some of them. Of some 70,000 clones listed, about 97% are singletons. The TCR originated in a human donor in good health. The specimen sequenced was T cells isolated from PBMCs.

The CDR3, as DNA: TGTGCCTGTTTGATGACTAGCGGAGGCTACGAGCAGTACTTC. Translated, it gives CACLMTSGGYEQYF. The V call is TRBV30, the J call TRBJ2-7, with 9 bases identical to TRBD2. In germline, CDR1 is GTSNPN, CDR2 SVGIG (reference sequence). This CDR3 is built from 14 residues. Unmatched junction bases numbered 9, after V lost 6 bases and J lost 3 bases.